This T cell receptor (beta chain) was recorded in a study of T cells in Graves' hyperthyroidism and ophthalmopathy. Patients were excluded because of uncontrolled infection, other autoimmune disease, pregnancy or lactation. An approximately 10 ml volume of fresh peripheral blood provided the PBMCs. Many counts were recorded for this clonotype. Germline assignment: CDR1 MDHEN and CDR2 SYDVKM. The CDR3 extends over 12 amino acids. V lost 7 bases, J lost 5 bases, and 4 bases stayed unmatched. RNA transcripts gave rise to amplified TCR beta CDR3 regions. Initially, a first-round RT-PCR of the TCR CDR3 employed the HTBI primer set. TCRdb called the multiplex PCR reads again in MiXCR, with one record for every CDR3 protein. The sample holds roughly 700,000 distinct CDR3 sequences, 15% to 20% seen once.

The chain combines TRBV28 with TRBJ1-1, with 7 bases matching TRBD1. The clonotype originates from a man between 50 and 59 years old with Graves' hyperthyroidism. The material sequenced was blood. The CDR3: CASTRGGTEAFF. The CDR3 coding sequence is TGTGCCAGCACCAGGGGGGGGACTGAAGCTTTCTTT.